This T cell receptor beta chain was sequenced during a study of OX40 agonist ivuxolimab in advanced cancers. Across the study: Ivuxolimab, which is an agonistic anti-OX40 (CD134) antibody, was administered to the patients. Patients were infused with ivuxolimab every 2 weeks at 0.01 to 10 mg/kg. Study-level findings and limits: On average, CD8+ T cells had more expanded clones than CD4+. People who partly responded at 0.1-3.0 mg/kg had some of the least clonal expansion seen.

Only in-frame clones appear in the TCRdb table, and some are missing; sequencing was by immunoSEQ multiplex PCR. The sample includes some 70,000 clones, about 86% of them seen just once. A remark on this clone: Its antigen is not identified.

The CDR3 is 14 residues long. The V gene's germline CDR1 is SGHTA and CDR2 FQGNSA. V was trimmed by 5 bases and J by 5 bases, leaving 13 bases between them. This material consisted of CD4+ or CD8+ T cells sorted from blood, taken in a trial of the OX40 agonist ivuxolimab. The sequence derives from an adult with an advanced solid tumor such as melanoma, head and neck, liver or kidney cancer. The genes are TRBV7-2 and TRBJ1-5; possible D gene TRBD1, 6 bases. CDR3 bases: TGTGCCAGCAGCCCTACAGGGAGGTATCAGCCCCAGCATTTT. Protein sequence: CASSPTGRYQPQHF. Full variable domain (remainder filled in from reference TRBV7-2 and TRBJ1-5): GAGVSQSPSNKVTEKGKDVELRCDPISGHTALYWYRQSLGQGLEFLIYFQGNSAPDKSGLPSDRFSAERTGGSVSTLTIQRTQQEDSAVYLCASSPTGRYQPQHFGDGTRLSIL.